The 4 T cell receptor beta chains listed next were all sequenced from one sample in a study of siplizumab effects on memory and regulatory T cells. Clones were read by immunoSEQ multiplex PCR, and TCRdb kept only the in-frame ones, dropping some. The table lists 11,000 to 15,000 clones, roughly 50% of them singletons. These receptors have no identified antigens. Coculturing of the mixed lymphocyte reaction cells was performed at 37°C for 6 days. The source material was CFSE-low (dividing) CD4+ T cells sorted from an allogeneic mixed lymphocyte reaction. All receptors come from a human donor in good health; the cells came from an allogeneic mixed lymphocyte reaction.

This chain connects TRBV9 to TRBJ1-3, with 7 bases aligning to TRBD1. Germline V gene sequence: CDR1 SGDLS, CDR2 YYNGEE. This CDR3 contains 17 residues. The trim removed 0 bases at V and 0 bases at J, leaving 6 bases unmatched. In nucleotides, the CDR3 is TGTGCCAGCAGCGTAGGAGTACAGGGGAACTCTGGAAACACCATATATTTT. It specifies CASSVGVQGNSGNTIYF.

V usage is TRBV15 and J usage is TRBJ2-1, with D hard to call. Germline loops: CDR1 LNHNV, CDR2 YYDKDF (reference sequence). This CDR3 is 13 amino acids long. The ends were cut back, 0 bases at V and 8 bases at J, with 8 bases in the middle. Written as DNA, the CDR3 is TGTGCCACCAGCAGAGATATTTTCTATGAGCAGTTCTTC. Amino acid sequence: CATSRDIFYEQFF.

There are a few counts of this clone. V and J are TRBV5-3 and TRBJ1-4, with 8 positions matching TRBD1. TRBV5-3 counts as an open reading frame of uncertain function. J lost 7 bases, V lost 4 bases, and 3 bases had no gene match. The CDR3 is 13 residues long. CDR3 sequence (DNA): TGTGCCAGAAGCGACAGGGGAAGTGAAAAACTGTTTTTT. Amino acid sequence: CARSDRGSEKLFF.

This clone was seen more than once but under ten times. The chain links TRBV11-2 to TRBJ1-2, with 7 bases that match TRBD1. Germline values: CDR1 SGHAT, CDR2 FQNNGV. Trimming cost V 5 bases and J 5 bases; bases outside gene matches: 17. The CDR3 has 17 residues. The CDR3 protein is CASSPDRGRGREYGYTF. In nucleotides, the CDR3 is TGTGCCAGCAGCCCAGACCGGGGTAGGGGGCGCGAGTATGGCTACACCTTC.